This record looks at one T cell receptor (beta chain) sequence and its context. The antigen is unknown. The entry originates in a study of shared clonotypes between healthy human individuals. Study background: Three plates were used per donor for CD4 naive, three for CD4 memory, two for CD8 naive and one for CD8 memory.

The assay was immunoSEQ multiplex PCR, and TCRdb's table has in-frame clones only and misses some. The data show about 2 million clones, roughly 94% seen once. The trim removed 4 bases at V and 1 base at J, leaving 5 bases unmatched. The germline CDR1 and CDR2 sequences are SGHAT and FQNNGV. CDR3 length: 15 amino acids. Study results and limitations: Owing to a small donor count, the genetic and exposure-history diversity represented was limited.

J is TRBJ1-1 and V is TRBV11-2; 8 nucleotides align to TRBD1. The clonotype was recovered from a man between 18 and 35 years old in good health. Sequenced: naive CD4+ T cells sorted from blood. Subset defined: CD45RA+ positively selected. This chain's CDR3 is CASSSIRGPNTEAFF. The CDR3 nucleotides read TGTGCCAGCAGCTCCATCAGGGGGCCGAACACTGAAGCTTTCTTT. Full variable domain (rest looked up from reference TRBV11-2 and TRBJ1-1): EAGVAQSPRYKIIEKRQSVAFWCNPISGHATLYWYQQILGQGPKLLIQFQNNGVVDDSQLPKDRFSAERLKGVDSTLKIQPAKLEDSAVYLCASSSIRGPNTEAFFGQGTRLTVV.